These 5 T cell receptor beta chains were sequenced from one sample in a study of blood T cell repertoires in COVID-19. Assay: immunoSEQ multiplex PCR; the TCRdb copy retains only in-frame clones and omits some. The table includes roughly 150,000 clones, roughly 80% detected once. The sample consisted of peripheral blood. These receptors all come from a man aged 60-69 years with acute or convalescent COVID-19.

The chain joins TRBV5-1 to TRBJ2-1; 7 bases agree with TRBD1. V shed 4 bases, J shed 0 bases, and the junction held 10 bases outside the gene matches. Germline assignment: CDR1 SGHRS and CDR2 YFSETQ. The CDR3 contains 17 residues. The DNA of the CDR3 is TGCGCCAGCAGCCACCTCTCAGGGGGTAGCTCCTACAATGAGCAGTTCTTC. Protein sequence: CASSHLSGGSSYNEQFF. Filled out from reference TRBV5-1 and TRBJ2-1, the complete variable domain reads KAGVTQTPRYLIKTRGQQVTLSCSPISGHRSVSWYQQTPGQGLQFLFEYFSETQRNKGNFPGRFSGRQFSNSRSEMNVSTLELGDSALYLCASSHLSGGSSYNEQFFGPGTRLTVL.

CDR3 bases: TGCGCCAGCAGCCAAGGGACACGGACCTCTGGAAACACCATATATTTT. Translating gives CASSQGTRTSGNTIYF. This sequence joins TRBV4-1 and TRBJ1-3; D is possibly TRBD1 (5 bases). The CDR3 loop spans 16 amino acids. Trimming stripped 1 base from V and 0 bases from J, with 10 bases between. From germline, CDR1 is MGHRA and CDR2 YSYEKL.

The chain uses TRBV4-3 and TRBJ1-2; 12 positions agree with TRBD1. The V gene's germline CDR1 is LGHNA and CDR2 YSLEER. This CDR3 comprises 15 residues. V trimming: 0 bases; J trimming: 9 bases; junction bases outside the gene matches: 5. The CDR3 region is CASSQEGTGGRSYTF. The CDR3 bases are TGCGCCAGCAGCCAAGAAGGGACAGGGGGCCGGAGCTACACCTTC.

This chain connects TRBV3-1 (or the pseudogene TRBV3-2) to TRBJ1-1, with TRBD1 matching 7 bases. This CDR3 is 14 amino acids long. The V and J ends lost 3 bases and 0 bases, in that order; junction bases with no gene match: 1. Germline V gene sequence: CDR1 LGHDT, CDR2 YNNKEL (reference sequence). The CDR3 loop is CASSQGQMNTEAFF. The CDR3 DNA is TGTGCCAGCAGCCAGGGACAGATGAACACTGAAGCTTTCTTT.

The CDR3 DNA reads TGTGCCAGCAGTTCCCCCAACAGGGGGACCTACGAGCAGTACTTC. This translates into CASSSPNRGTYEQYF. V gene TRBV28 combines with J gene TRBJ2-7, with TRBD1 matching 8 bases. Germline V gene data show CDR1 as MDHEN and CDR2 as SYDVKM. The CDR3 has 15 residues. Unmatched junction bases numbered 7, after V lost 4 bases and J lost 2 bases.